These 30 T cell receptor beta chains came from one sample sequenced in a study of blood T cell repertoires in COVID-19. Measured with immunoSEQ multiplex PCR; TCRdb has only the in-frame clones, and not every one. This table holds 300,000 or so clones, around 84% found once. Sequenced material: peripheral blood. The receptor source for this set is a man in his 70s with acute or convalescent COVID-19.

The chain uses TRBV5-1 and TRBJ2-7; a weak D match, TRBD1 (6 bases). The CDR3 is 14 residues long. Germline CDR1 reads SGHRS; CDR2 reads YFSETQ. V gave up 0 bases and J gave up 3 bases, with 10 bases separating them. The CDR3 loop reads CASSLGDRIYEQYF. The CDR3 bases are TGCGCCAGCAGCTTGGGAGACAGGATCTACGAGCAGTACTTC.

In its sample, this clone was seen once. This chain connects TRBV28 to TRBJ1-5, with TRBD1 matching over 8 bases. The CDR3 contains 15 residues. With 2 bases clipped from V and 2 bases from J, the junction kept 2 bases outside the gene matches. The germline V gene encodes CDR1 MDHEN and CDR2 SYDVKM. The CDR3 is CASSLTGQGNQPQHF. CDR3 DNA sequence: TGTGCCAGCAGTTTAACGGGACAGGGCAATCAGCCCCAGCATTTT.

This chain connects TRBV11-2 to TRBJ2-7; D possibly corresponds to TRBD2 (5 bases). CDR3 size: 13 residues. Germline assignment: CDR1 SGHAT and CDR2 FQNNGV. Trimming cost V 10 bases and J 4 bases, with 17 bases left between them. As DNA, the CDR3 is TGTGCCACCCGAGGACCCCCGGGGTACGAGCAGTACTTC. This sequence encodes CATRGPPGYEQYF.

CDR3 in amino acids: CASSSLGGQGGRETQYF. Written as DNA, the CDR3 is TGTGCCAGCAGCTCCTTGGGGGGACAGGGAGGTCGGGAGACCCAGTACTTC. The J gene is TRBJ2-5, the V gene TRBV7-3; TRBD1 aligns across 9 bases. Germline V gene data show CDR1 as SGHTA and CDR2 as FQGTGA. Unmatched junction bases numbered 14, after V lost 4 bases and J lost 5 bases. CDR3 length: 17 amino acids.

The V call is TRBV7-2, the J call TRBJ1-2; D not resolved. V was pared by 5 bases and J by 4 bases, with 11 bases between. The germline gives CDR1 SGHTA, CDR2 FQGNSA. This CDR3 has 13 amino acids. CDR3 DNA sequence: TGTGCCAGCAGCCACGGAGTTTTCTATGGCTACACCTTC. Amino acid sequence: CASSHGVFYGYTF.

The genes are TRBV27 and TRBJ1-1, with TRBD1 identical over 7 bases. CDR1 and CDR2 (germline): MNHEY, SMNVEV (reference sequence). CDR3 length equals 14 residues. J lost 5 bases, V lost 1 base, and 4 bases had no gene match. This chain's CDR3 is CASSLFRGETEAFF. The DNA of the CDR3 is TGTGCCAGCAGTTTATTCAGGGGGGAGACTGAAGCTTTCTTT.

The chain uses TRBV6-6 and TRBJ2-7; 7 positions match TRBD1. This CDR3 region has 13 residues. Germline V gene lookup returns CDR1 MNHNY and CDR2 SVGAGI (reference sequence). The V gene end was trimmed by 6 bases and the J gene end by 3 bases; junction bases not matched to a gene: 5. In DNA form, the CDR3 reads TGTGCCAGCAGCGAGGGACAGCTCTACGAGCAGTACTTC. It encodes CASSEGQLYEQYF.

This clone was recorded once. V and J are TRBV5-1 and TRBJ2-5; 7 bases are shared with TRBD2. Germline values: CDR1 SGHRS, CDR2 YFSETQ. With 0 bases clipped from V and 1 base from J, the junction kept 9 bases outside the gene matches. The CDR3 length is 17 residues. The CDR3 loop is CASSLVGGRRAQETQYF. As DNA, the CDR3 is TGCGCCAGCAGCTTGGTCGGGGGGAGGAGGGCCCAAGAGACCCAGTACTTC.

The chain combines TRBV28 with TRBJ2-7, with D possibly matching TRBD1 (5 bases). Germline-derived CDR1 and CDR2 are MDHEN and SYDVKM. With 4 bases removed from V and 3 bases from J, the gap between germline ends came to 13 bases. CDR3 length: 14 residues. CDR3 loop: CASSSPARDYEQYF. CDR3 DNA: TGTGCCAGCAGTTCTCCGGCCAGGGACTACGAGCAGTACTTC.

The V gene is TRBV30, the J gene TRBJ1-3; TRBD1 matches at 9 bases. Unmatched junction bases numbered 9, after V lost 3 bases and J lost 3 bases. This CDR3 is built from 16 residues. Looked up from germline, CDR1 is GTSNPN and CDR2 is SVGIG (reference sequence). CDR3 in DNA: TGTGCCTGGAGCGCGGGACAGGGATCGGTTGGAAACACCATATATTTT. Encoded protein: CAWSAGQGSVGNTIYF.

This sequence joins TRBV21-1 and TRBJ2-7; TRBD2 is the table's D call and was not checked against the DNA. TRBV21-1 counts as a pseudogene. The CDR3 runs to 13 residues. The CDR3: CASSKDSGFMQYF. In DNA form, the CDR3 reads TGTGCCAGCAGCAAAGATTCCGGGTTTATGCAGTACTTC.

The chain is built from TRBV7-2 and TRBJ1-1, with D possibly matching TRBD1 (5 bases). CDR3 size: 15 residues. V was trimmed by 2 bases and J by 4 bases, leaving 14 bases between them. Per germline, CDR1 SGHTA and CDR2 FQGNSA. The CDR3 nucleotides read TGTGCCAGCAGCTTAACAAATCCAGGGTTCACTGAAGCTTTCTTT. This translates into CASSLTNPGFTEAFF.

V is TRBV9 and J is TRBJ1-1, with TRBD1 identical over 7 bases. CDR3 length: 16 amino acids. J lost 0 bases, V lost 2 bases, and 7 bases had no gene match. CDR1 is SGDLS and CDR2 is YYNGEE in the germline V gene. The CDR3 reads CASSVWQGEMNTEAFF. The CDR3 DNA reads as TGTGCCAGCAGCGTTTGGCAGGGGGAGATGAACACTGAAGCTTTCTTT.

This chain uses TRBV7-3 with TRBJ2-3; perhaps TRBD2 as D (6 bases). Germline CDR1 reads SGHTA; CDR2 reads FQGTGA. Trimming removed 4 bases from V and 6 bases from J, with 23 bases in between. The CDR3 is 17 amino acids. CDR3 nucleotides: TGTGCCAGCAGCTCAAACACCGGGAGCAAATCGGCCGATACGCAGTATTTT. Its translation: CASSSNTGSKSADTQYF.

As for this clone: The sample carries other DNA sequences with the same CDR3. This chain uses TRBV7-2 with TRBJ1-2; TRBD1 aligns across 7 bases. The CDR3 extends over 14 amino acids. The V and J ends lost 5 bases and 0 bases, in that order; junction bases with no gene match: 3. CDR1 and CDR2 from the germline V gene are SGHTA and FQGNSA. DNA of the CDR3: TGTGCCAGCAGCGCCGACAGGGCTAACTATGGCTACACCTTC. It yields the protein CASSADRANYGYTF.

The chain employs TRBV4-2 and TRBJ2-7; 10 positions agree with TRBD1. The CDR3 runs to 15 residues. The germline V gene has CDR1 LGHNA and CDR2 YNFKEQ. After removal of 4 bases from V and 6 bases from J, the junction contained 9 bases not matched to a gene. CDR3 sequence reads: CASSRGTGEGSEQYF. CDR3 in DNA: TGTGCCAGCAGCCGAGGGACAGGGGAGGGTAGCGAGCAGTACTTC.

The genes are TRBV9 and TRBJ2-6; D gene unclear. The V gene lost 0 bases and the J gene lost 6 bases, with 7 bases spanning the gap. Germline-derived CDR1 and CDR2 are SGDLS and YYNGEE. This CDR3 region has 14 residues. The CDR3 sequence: CASSVGFQANVLTF. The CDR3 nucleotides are TGTGCCAGCAGCGTAGGTTTTCAGGCCAACGTCCTGACTTTC.

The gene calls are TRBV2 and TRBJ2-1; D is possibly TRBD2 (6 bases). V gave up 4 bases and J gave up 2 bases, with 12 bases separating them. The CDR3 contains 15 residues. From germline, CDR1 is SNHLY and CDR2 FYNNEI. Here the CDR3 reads CASSAAGLTYNEQFF. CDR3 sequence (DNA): TGTGCCAGCAGTGCTGCGGGACTCACCTACAATGAGCAGTTCTTC.

Written as DNA, the CDR3 is TGTGCCAGCAGCACCGACAGAGTCTATAGCAATCAGCCCCAGCATTTT. Amino acids: CASSTDRVYSNQPQHF. The chain joins TRBV2 to TRBJ1-5; weak D call: TRBD1 (5 bases). Trimming left V 6 bases short and J 0 bases short, with 15 bases between. Germline V lookup: CDR1 SNHLY, CDR2 FYNNEI. The CDR3 sequence is 16 residues long.

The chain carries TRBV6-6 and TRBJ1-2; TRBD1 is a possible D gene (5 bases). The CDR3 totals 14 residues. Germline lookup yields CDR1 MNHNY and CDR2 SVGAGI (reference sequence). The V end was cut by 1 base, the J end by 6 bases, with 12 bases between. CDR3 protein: CASSYLGDLDGYTF. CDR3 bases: TGTGCCAGCAGTTACTTAGGGGACTTGGATGGCTACACCTTC.

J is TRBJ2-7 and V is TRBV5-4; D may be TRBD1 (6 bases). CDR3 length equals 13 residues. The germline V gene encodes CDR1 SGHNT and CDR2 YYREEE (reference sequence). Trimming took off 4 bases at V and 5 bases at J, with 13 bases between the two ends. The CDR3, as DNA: TGTGCCAGCAGCCCACCCAGGGGTAACGAGCAGTACTTC. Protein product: CASSPPRGNEQYF.

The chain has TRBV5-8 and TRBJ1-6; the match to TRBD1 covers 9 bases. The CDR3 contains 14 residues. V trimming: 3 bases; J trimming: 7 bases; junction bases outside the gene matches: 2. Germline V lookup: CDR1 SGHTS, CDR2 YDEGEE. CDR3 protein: CASSSGQGNSPLHF. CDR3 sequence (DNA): TGTGCCAGCAGCTCGGGACAGGGAAATTCACCCCTCCACTTT.

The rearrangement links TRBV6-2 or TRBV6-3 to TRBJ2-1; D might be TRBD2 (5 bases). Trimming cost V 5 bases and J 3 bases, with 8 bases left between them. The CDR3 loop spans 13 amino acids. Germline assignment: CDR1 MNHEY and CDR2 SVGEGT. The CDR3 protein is CASSLRDYNEQFF. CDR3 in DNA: TGTGCCAGCAGTCTCCGGGACTACAATGAGCAGTTCTTC.

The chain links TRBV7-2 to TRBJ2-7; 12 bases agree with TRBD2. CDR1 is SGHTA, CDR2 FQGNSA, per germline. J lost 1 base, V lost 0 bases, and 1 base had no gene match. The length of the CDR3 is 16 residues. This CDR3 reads CASSLAGTSGSYEQYF. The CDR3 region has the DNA TGTGCCAGCAGCTTAGCGGGGACTAGCGGGTCCTACGAGCAGTACTTC. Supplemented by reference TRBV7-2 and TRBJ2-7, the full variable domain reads GAGVSQSPSNKVTEKGKDVELRCDPISGHTALYWYRQSLGQGLEFLIYFQGNSAPDKSGLPSDRFSAERTGGSVSTLTIQRTQQEDSAVYLCASSLAGTSGSYEQYFGPGTRLTVT.

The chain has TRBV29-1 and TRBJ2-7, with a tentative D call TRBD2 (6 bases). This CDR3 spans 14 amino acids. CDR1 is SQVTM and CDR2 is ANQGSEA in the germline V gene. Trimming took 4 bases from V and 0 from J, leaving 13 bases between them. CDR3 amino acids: CSVAARGSSYEQYF. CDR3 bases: TGCAGCGTTGCGGCACGGGGGAGCTCCTACGAGCAGTACTTC.

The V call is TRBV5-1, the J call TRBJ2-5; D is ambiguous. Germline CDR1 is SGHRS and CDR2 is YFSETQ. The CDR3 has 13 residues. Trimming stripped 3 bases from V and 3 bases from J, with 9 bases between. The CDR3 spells CASSSGPKETQYF. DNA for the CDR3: TGCGCCAGCAGCTCAGGCCCCAAAGAGACCCAGTACTTC.

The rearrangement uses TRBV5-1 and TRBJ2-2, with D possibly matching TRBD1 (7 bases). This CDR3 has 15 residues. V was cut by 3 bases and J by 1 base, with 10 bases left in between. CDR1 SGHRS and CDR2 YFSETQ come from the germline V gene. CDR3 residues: CASSWRDRNTGELFF. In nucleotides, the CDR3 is TGCGCCAGCAGCTGGAGGGACAGGAACACCGGGGAGCTGTTTTTT.

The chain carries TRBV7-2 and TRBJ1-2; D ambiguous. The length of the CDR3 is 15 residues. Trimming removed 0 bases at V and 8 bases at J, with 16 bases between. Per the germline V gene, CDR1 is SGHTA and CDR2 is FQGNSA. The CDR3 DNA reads TGTGCCAGCAGCTTAGCACAGCAAGTTACCTCAGGCTACACCTTC. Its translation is CASSLAQQVTSGYTF. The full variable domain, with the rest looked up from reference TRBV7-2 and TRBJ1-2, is GAGVSQSPSNKVTEKGKDVELRCDPISGHTALYWYRQSLGQGLEFLIYFQGNSAPDKSGLPSDRFSAERTGGSVSTLTIQRTQQEDSAVYLCASSLAQQVTSGYTFGSGTRLTVV.

The CDR3 DNA reads TGTGCCAGCAGCTATAGCGGGGGGAACTACAATGAGCAGTTCTTC. Translating it yields CASSYSGGNYNEQFF. V and J are TRBV5-4 and TRBJ2-1, with 10 bases matching TRBD2. The CDR3 loop spans 15 amino acids. Germline V lookup: CDR1 SGHNT, CDR2 YYREEE (reference sequence). V lost 3 bases, J lost 3 bases, and 3 bases stayed unmatched.

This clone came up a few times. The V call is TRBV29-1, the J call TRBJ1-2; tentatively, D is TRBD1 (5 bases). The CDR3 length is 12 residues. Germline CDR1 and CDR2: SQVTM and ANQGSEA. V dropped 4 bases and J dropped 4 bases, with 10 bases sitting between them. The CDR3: CSVVQGPYGYTF. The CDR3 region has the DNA TGCAGCGTTGTGCAGGGCCCCTATGGCTACACCTTC. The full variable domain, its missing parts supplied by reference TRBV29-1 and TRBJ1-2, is SAVISQKPSRDICQRGTSLTIQCQVDSQVTMMFWYRQQPGQSLTLIATANQGSEATYESGFVIDKFPISRPNLTFSTLTVSNMSPEDSSIYLCSVVQGPYGYTFGSGTRLTVV.